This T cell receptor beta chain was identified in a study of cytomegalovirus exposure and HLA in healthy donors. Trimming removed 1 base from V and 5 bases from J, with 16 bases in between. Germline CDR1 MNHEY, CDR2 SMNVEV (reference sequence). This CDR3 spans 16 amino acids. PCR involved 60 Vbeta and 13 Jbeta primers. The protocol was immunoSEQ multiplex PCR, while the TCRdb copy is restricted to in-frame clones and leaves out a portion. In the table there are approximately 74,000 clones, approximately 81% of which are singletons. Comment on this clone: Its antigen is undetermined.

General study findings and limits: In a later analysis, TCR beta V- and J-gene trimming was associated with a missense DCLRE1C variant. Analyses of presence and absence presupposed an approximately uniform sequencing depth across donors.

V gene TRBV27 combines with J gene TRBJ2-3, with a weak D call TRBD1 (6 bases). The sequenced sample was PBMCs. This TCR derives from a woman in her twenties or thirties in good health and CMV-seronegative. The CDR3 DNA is TGTGCCAGCAGTTTATACAGGGAGTCACTTTTAGATACGCAGTATTTT. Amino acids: CASSLYRESLLDTQYF.